These 8 T cell receptor beta chains originate from one sample sequenced in a study of T cell responses to AZD1222 COVID-19 vaccine. TCRdb's copy holds only in-frame clones and misses some; the assay was immunoSEQ multiplex PCR. The sample holds about 180,000 clones, more than 75% seen once. Sequencing used peripheral blood, obtained 28 days after the second AZD1222 dose. These receptors were taken from an adult who received the AZD1222 COVID-19 vaccine.

The V call is TRBV19, the J call TRBJ2-4; D unresolved. Trimming took off 7 bases at V and 1 base at J, with 8 bases between the two ends. This CDR3 is 13 amino acids long. Germline V gives CDR1 LNHDA, CDR2 SQIVND (reference sequence). The CDR3 region is CASTGVAKNIQYF. Written as DNA, the CDR3 is TGTGCCAGTACCGGAGTGGCCAAAAACATTCAGTACTTC. The entire variable domain, with the rest obtained from reference TRBV19 and TRBJ2-4, is as follows: DGGITQSPKYLFRKEGQNVTLSCEQNLNHDAMYWYRQDPGQGLRLIYYSQIVNDFQKGDIAEGYSVSREKKESFPLTVTSAQKNPTAFYLCASTGVAKNIQYFGAGTRLSVL.

The chain links TRBV5-1 to TRBJ2-5; 8 bases fit TRBD2. Germline V gene sequence: CDR1 SGHRS, CDR2 YFSETQ. Unmatched junction bases numbered 14, after V lost 2 bases and J lost 5 bases. The CDR3 is made up of 17 amino acids. The CDR3 sequence is CASSLGGRGGRPETQYF. For the CDR3, the DNA is TGCGCCAGCAGCTTAGGGGGACGAGGCGGGAGGCCGGAGACCCAGTACTTC.

The chain joins TRBV6-5 to TRBJ1-5, with D perhaps TRBD1 (5 bases). Germline V lookup: CDR1 MNHEY, CDR2 SVGAGI. This CDR3 has 15 residues. With 6 bases removed from V and 0 bases from J, the gap between germline ends came to 12 bases. The DNA for the CDR3 is TGTGCCAGCAGACCTGGGGGGATTAGCAATCAGCCCCAGCATTTT. It codes for CASRPGGISNQPQHF.

The V gene is TRBV30, the J gene TRBJ2-2; perhaps TRBD2 as D (6 bases). Germline CDR1 and CDR2: GTSNPN and SVGIG (reference sequence). This CDR3 is 14 amino acids long. Deletions cut 4 bases from V and 5 bases from J, with 14 bases between. Here the CDR3 DNA reads TGTGCCTGGATGTTGCGGGGTTGGACCGGGGAGCTGTTTTTT. Translation: CAWMLRGWTGELFF. Combining the CDR3 with reference TRBV30 and TRBJ2-2 gives the whole variable domain SQTIHQWPATLVQPVGSPLSLECTVEGTSNPNLYWYRQAAGRGLQLLFYSVGIGQISSEVPQNLSASRPQDRQFILSSKKLLLSDSGFYLCAWMLRGWTGELFFGEGSRLTVL.

The J gene is TRBJ1-6, the V gene TRBV4-1; D gene uncertain. The CDR3 contains 15 residues. The germline CDR1 and CDR2 sequences are MGHRA and YSYEKL. Deletions cut 0 bases from V and 5 bases from J, with 8 bases between. CDR3 nucleotide sequence: TGCGCCAGCAGCCAAGAGGGCCAGCATAATTCACCCCTCCACTTT. Translation: CASSQEGQHNSPLHF.

Points on this clone: The junction departs from the called germline gene at one end, perhaps through a read error. J is TRBJ2-7 and V is TRBV2; D possibly uses TRBD1 or TRBD2 (5 bases each). The CDR3 totals 12 residues. Germline V gene data show CDR1 as SNHLY and CDR2 as FYNNEI. The DNA of the CDR3 is TGTGCCAGCAGGGGGTTGAGCGTCGGGGCCGACTTC. It encodes CASRGLSVGADF. Filled out from reference TRBV2 and TRBJ2-7, the complete variable domain reads EPEVTQTPSHQVTQMGQEVILRCVPISNHLYFYWYRQILGQKVEFLVSFYNNEISEKSEIFDDQFSVERPDGSNFTLKIRSTKLEDSAMYFCASRGLSVGADFGPGTRLTVT.

This chain links TRBV7-3 with TRBJ2-3, with TRBD2 matching over 7 bases. V lost 2 bases to trimming and J lost 7 bases; unmatched junction nucleotides: 9. CDR3 length: 15 amino acids. Germline-derived CDR1 and CDR2 are SGHTA and FQGTGA. The CDR3 is CASSLGGSGWNTQYF. In nucleotides, the CDR3 is TGTGCCAGCAGCTTAGGCGGGAGTGGGTGGAATACGCAGTATTTT.

The chain joins TRBV27 to TRBJ2-5; D possibly matches TRBD1 or TRBD2 (6 bases each). This CDR3 comprises 12 residues. CDR1 and CDR2 (germline): MNHEY, SMNVEV (reference sequence). The V end was cut by 3 bases, the J end by 7 bases, with 9 bases between. The CDR3 bases are TGTGCCAGCAGTTTGGAGGGGGGGACCCAGTACTTC. It encodes CASSLEGGTQYF.